This is a list of T cell receptor beta chains from one sample in a study of a mutant IDH1 vaccine in newly diagnosed glioma. Antigens of these TCRs are unknown. Method: immunoSEQ multiplex PCR; TCRdb's copy keeps in-frame clones and lacks some. This table holds 30,000 to 40,000 clones, approximately 78% found once. This specimen consisted of PBMCs, obtained from a glioma patient whose treatment included an IDH1 peptide vaccine. The receptors originated from a woman between 18 and 29 years old with glioma. Each CDR3 is given with its conserved first and last residue. Fields, in order: CDR3 length, J gene, V gene, CDR3 protein.

14	TRBJ2-3	TRBV10-3	CAISATTGTDTQYF
14	TRBJ1-1	TRBV2	CASRAPLETAEAFF
15	TRBJ2-7	TRBV7-6	CASSLVASSSYEQYF
14	TRBJ2-1	TRBV6-4	CASSPGPNYNEQFF
17	TRBJ2-2	TRBV9	CASSVGKVAGGSGELFF
13	TRBJ1-2	TRBV14	CASSQEFNYGYTF
12	TRBJ1-5	TRBV28	CASSFQNQPQHF
13	TRBJ2-1	TRBV29-1	CSVEDGTRNEQFF
13	TRBJ2-1	TRBV6-5	CASMERDENEQFF
15	TRBJ2-5	TRBV2	CASNRDRMVGETQYF
13	TRBJ1-2	TRBV5-6	CASSGRWSYGYTF
15	TRBJ1-2	TRBV5-1	CASSTTGQGMYGYTF
14	TRBJ1-2	TRBV11-2	CASSPERGVKGYTF
13	TRBJ1-2	TRBV6-5	CASSYGSKRPSSF
13	TRBJ1-1	TRBV2	CASRLTQNTEAFF
12	TRBJ2-7	TRBV14	CASSQSNHEQYF
13	TRBJ1-2	TRBV6-1	CASSEMGYYGYTF
16	TRBJ2-1	TRBV6-1	CASSEWSSGSVSEQFF
14	TRBJ2-3	TRBV5-4	CASSPPRELHTQYF
12	TRBJ2-2	TRBV7-8	CASSSNPGELFF
17	TRBJ1-5	TRBV19	CASSKDPITRLNQPQHF